This T cell receptor beta chain was identified in a study of blood T cell repertoires in COVID-19. Whole-study context: Both acute and convalescent COVID-19 samples were obtained from the United States, Italy and Spain. The cDNA or gDNA used as material had been derived from T cells, B-cell-depleted T cells, or PBMCs.

The CDR3 has 15 amino acids. V shed 3 bases, J shed 2 bases, and the junction held 6 bases outside the gene matches. CDR1 and CDR2 (germline): SGHNT, YYREEE (reference sequence). Assay: immunoSEQ multiplex PCR; the TCRdb copy retains only in-frame clones and omits some. Among roughly 120,000 clones listed, 86% were seen once. Source material: peripheral blood. The receptor was isolated from a human donor in a cohort sampled during active COVID-19. The rearrangement joins TRBV5-4 to TRBJ2-7, with TRBD1 identical over 9 bases. The DNA for the CDR3 is TGTGCCAGCAGCTCACAGGGGGCATGGGCCTACGAGCAGTACTTC. It is translated as CASSSQGAWAYEQYF.